These 12 T cell receptor beta chains share one sample of origin, sequenced in a study of shared clonotypes between healthy human individuals. CD45RO-negative CD8 cells positively selected for CCR7 made up the naive population, which excluded terminally differentiated effector memory CD45RA+ cells. Measured with immunoSEQ multiplex PCR; TCRdb has only the in-frame clones, and not every one. The sample lists some 1,900,000 clones, roughly 94% occurring once. What was sequenced was naive CD8+ T cells sorted from blood. The receptors were gathered from a man in his late teens or twenties in good health.

This sequence joins TRBV11-1 and TRBJ1-6; the D is unclear. Germline V gene data show CDR1 as SGHAT and CDR2 as FQDESV (reference sequence). Trimming took off 5 bases at V and 9 bases at J, with 14 bases between the two ends. CDR3 size: 14 residues. CDR3 region: CASSLEGSVSPLHF. In DNA, the CDR3 is TGTGCCAGCAGCCTGGAGGGCAGCGTTTCACCCCTCCACTTT.

CDR3 nucleotide sequence: TGTGCCAGTAGTATAAGTTTTCGGACAGGGGTCGGTACTGAGCAGTTCTTC. Translated: CASSISFRTGVGTEQFF. The chain employs TRBV19 and TRBJ2-1; 9 bases agree with TRBD1. V gave up 2 bases and J gave up 9 bases; unmatched junction bases: 14. The CDR3 length is 17 residues. Germline V CDR1 and CDR2: LNHDA, SQIVND (reference sequence).

This rearrangement joins TRBV5-5 to TRBJ1-6, with 9 nucleotides matching TRBD1. The CDR3 length is 17 residues. J gave up 0 bases and V 0 bases, and 1 base lay outside the gene matches. CDR1 is SGHKS, CDR2 YYEKEE, per germline (reference sequence). CDR3 loop: CASSLATGGSYNSPLHF. CDR3 nucleotides: TGTGCCAGCAGCTTGGCGACAGGGGGCTCCTATAATTCACCCCTCCACTTT.

Details on this clone: At the DNA level, this CDR3 is encoded by other sequences in the same sample as well. J is TRBJ1-1 and V is TRBV4-1; no firm D call. Trimming left V 4 bases short and J 5 bases short, with 11 bases between. CDR1 is MGHRA and CDR2 is YSYEKL in the germline V gene. The CDR3 is made up of 13 amino acids. The CDR3: CASSPASGTEAFF. CDR3 sequence (DNA): TGCGCCAGCAGCCCCGCGAGCGGGACTGAAGCTTTCTTT.

The chain joins TRBV13 to TRBJ2-3; 8 bases are a match to TRBD1. CDR1 is PRHDT, CDR2 FYEKMQ, per germline (reference sequence). The trim removed 5 bases at V and 3 bases at J, leaving 10 bases unmatched. CDR3 size: 16 residues. The CDR3 protein is CASSLYRTGKTDTQYF. CDR3 bases: TGTGCCAGCAGCCTCTATAGGACAGGGAAGACAGATACGCAGTATTTT.

The rearrangement joins TRBV29-1 to TRBJ2-7; D not resolved. This CDR3 contains 13 residues. V was clipped by 5 bases and J by 6 bases, with 17 bases between them. Germline CDR1 SQVTM, CDR2 ANQGSEA. CDR3 nucleotides: TGCAGCGTTATACCCGGATCTGGGTTCGAGCAGTACTTC. Protein sequence: CSVIPGSGFEQYF.

DNA of the CDR3: TGTGCCAGCAGCTTAGTCATGGCCTCTTCCGAGCAGTACTTC. Translating gives CASSLVMASSEQYF. The rearrangement links TRBV7-6 to TRBJ2-7; no reliable D call. Germline lookup yields CDR1 SGHVS and CDR2 FNYEAQ. The ends were cut back, 1 base at V and 6 bases at J, with 13 bases in the middle. The CDR3 spans 14 residues.

The rearrangement joins TRBV6-6 to TRBJ2-7, with D possibly TRBD2 on 5 matching bases. Trimming removed 6 bases from V and 7 bases from J, with 19 bases in between. The CDR3 runs 14 residues. From germline, CDR1 is MNHNY and CDR2 SVGAGI (reference sequence). The CDR3 coding sequence is TGTGCCAGCAGCCCCCTGGTAGGGAGTCAGGAGCAGTACTTC. This encodes CASSPLVGSQEQYF.

Concerning this clone: Other DNA sequences within the sample encode an identical CDR3. The chain employs TRBV27 and TRBJ1-4; 11 bases agree with TRBD1. Trimming took 4 bases from V and 7 from J; bases not matched to a gene: 5. The CDR3 is 15 residues long. The germline CDR1 and CDR2 sequences are MNHEY and SMNVEV (reference sequence). The CDR3, as DNA: TGTGCCAGCAGTTCATCCGGGACAGGGGGTGAAAAACTGTTTTTT. This translates into CASSSSGTGGEKLFF.

The chain has TRBV13 and TRBJ2-7; the match to TRBD2 covers 13 bases. The CDR3 length is 15 residues. In germline, CDR1 is PRHDT, CDR2 FYEKMQ (reference sequence). J lost 3 bases, V lost 4 bases, and 3 bases had no gene match. CDR3 DNA sequence: TGTGCCAGCAGCTCGGGACTAGCGGGGCTCTACGAGCAGTACTTC. As protein: CASSSGLAGLYEQYF.

The CDR3 spells CASRLHRDQETQYF. CDR3 nucleotide sequence: TGTGCCAGCAGACTACACAGGGACCAAGAGACCCAGTACTTC. The chain uses TRBV28 and TRBJ2-5, with D perhaps TRBD1 (6 bases). The CDR3 sequence is 14 residues long. Germline CDR1 reads MDHEN; CDR2 reads SYDVKM. V lost 6 bases and J lost 0, with 11 bases in between. Based on the CDR3 plus reference TRBV28 and TRBJ2-5, the full variable domain is DVKVTQSSRYLVKRTGEKVFLECVQDMDHENMFWYRQDPGLGLRLIYFSYDVKMKEKGDIPEGYSVSREKKERFSLILESASTNQTSMYLCASRLHRDQETQYFGPGTRLLVL.

This sequence joins TRBV13 and TRBJ2-1, with D uncertain. The V and J ends lost 3 bases and 8 bases respectively, with 17 bases between them. The CDR3 runs to 15 residues. Germline V lookup: CDR1 PRHDT, CDR2 FYEKMQ (reference sequence). This CDR3 is CASSFLEKGSHEQFF. CDR3 DNA sequence: TGTGCCAGCAGCTTCCTAGAGAAGGGATCACATGAGCAGTTCTTC.